This T cell receptor beta chain comes out of a study of blood T cell repertoires in COVID-19. Authors' processing steps: Nucleated cell counts were estimated from reference gene primer amplification. Clones were sequenced by immunoSEQ multiplex PCR, and TCRdb holds only the in-frame ones, with some missing. V and J calls and clone size follow that table, whereas D and trimming were derived from the DNA. The sample consists of 85,000 to 100,000 clones, roughly 85% of them appearing once. V was clipped by 6 bases and J by 0 bases, with 12 bases between them. Germline values: CDR1 KGHSH, CDR2 LQKENI. CDR3 length: 14 residues.

The specimen was peripheral blood. The V call is TRBV18, the J call TRBJ2-7; the D is unclear. This clonotype originated in a man in his fifties or sixties with acute or convalescent COVID-19. The CDR3 bases are TGTGCCAGCTCCCCTCAGGCGAGCTCCTACGAGCAGTACTTC. Residues: CASSPQASSYEQYF. Filled out from reference TRBV18 and TRBJ2-7, the complete variable domain reads NAGVMQNPRHLVRRRGQEARLRCSPMKGHSHVYWYRQLPEEGLKFMVYLQKENIIDESGMPKERFSAEFPKEGPSILRIQQVVRGDSAAYFCASSPQASSYEQYFGPGTRLTVT.